Below are 5 T cell receptor beta chains sequenced from a single sample in a study of blood T cell repertoires in COVID-19. Assay: immunoSEQ multiplex PCR; the TCRdb copy retains only in-frame clones and omits some. The sample carries 370,000 or so clones, 80% to 90% recorded once. Sequenced: PBMCs or T cells enriched from blood (not recorded which). These receptor sequences come from a man younger than 45 who had recovered from COVID-19.

CDR3 loop: CASSPEKNRGNYGYTF. DNA for the CDR3: TGTGCCAGCAGCCCAGAAAAGAACAGGGGGAACTATGGCTACACCTTC. The J gene is TRBJ1-2, the V gene TRBV5-6; 8 bases are shared with TRBD1. The germline CDR1 and CDR2 sequences are SGHDT and YYEEEE. The length of the CDR3 is 16 residues. V shed 4 bases, J shed 2 bases, and the junction held 10 bases outside the gene matches.

The chain joins TRBV4-1 to TRBJ1-1; D gene unclear. This CDR3 comprises 13 residues. The germline V and J ends were trimmed by 4 bases and 8 bases, with 14 bases remaining between them. Germline CDR1 and CDR2: MGHRA and YSYEKL. As DNA, the CDR3 is TGCGCCAGCAGCCGGGCCCCTCGCACCGAAGCTTTCTTT. It translates to CASSRAPRTEAFF.

This clone was detected a few times. The chain is built from TRBV5-4 and TRBJ2-2; the match to TRBD2 covers 8 bases. Unmatched junction bases numbered 7, after V lost 2 bases and J lost 4 bases. CDR1 and CDR2 from the germline V gene are SGHNT and YYREEE (reference sequence). This CDR3 comprises 16 residues. The CDR3 is CASSLTGGGTTGELFF. DNA for the CDR3: TGTGCCAGCAGCTTAACAGGCGGGGGGACCACCGGGGAGCTGTTTTTT.

The chain recombines TRBV11-2 with TRBJ1-3, with D uncertain. Germline CDR1 SGHAT, CDR2 FQNNGV. This CDR3 is built from 13 residues. V shed 6 bases and J shed 2 bases, with 8 bases lying between them. DNA for the CDR3: TGTGCCAGCAGTCAACCAGCTGGAAACACCATATATTTT. Encoded protein: CASSQPAGNTIYF.

The chain combines TRBV3-1 (or the pseudogene TRBV3-2) with TRBJ2-7; D might be TRBD1 (5 bases). Per germline, CDR1 LGHDT and CDR2 YNNKEL (reference sequence). The V end lost 8 bases, the J end lost 0 bases, and 8 bases lay between the germline ends. This CDR3 spans 12 amino acids. The CDR3 is CASGANSYEQYF. The CDR3 DNA is TGTGCCAGCGGGGCGAACTCCTACGAGCAGTACTTC.